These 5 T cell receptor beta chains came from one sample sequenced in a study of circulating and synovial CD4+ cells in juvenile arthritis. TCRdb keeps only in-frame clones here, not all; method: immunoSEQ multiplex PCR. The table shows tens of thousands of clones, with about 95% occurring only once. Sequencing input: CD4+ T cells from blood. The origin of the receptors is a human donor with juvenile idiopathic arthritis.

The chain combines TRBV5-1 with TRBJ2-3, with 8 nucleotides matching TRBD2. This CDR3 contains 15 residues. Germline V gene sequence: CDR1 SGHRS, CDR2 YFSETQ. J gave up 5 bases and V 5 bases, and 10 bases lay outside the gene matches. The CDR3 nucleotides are TGCGCCAGCAGTTTACCCAGCGGGAGTGTAGATACGCAGTATTTT. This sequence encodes CASSLPSGSVDTQYF.

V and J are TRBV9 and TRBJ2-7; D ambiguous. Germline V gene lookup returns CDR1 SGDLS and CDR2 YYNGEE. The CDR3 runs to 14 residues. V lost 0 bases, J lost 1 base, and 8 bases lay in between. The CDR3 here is CASSVVDGSYEQYF. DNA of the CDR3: TGTGCCAGCAGCGTAGTCGACGGGTCCTACGAGCAGTACTTC.

CDR3 nucleotide sequence: TGTGCCAGCAGTCCCGGACAGGGGAAATATGAGCAGTTCTTC. Protein product: CASSPGQGKYEQFF. The V call is TRBV6-6, the J call TRBJ2-1, with 9 nucleotides matching TRBD1. The V segment lost 5 bases and the J segment 8 bases; nucleotides outside the gene matches: 7. Per the germline V gene, CDR1 is MNHNY and CDR2 is SVGAGI (reference sequence). The CDR3 spans 14 residues.

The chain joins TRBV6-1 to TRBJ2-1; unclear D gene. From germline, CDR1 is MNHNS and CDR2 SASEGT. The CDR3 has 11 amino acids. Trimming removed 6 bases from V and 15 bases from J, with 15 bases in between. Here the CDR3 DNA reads TGTGCCAGCAGCCCCGGCGACTTGATGTTCTTC. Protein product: CASSPGDLMFF.

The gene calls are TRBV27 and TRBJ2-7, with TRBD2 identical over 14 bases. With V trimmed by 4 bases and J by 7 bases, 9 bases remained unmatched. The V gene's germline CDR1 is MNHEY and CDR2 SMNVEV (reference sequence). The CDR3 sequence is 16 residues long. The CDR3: CASSSPTSGGAGEQYF. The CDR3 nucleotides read TGTGCCAGCAGTTCCCCGACTAGCGGGGGGGCTGGGGAGCAGTACTTC.